This T cell receptor (beta chain) was recorded in a study of blood T cells in healthy people across ages. Alongside a J-beta primer mix, a sample-barcoded 5' primer served in a second PCR lasting roughly 6 to 11 cycles. All cDNA molecules were each tagged by a template-switch adaptor with 12 random nucleotides. Each sample yielded at least 3 million CDR3-containing paired-end reads. MiXCR, applied by TCRdb to the 5' RACE reads, yields one record per CDR3 protein. The table includes approximately 800,000 distinct CDR3 sequences, roughly 35% detected once. Each donor gave roughly 10 milliliters of peripheral blood. RNA extraction gave at least 5 micrograms of total RNA per sample. The CDR3 runs to 14 residues. Germline V gene data show CDR1 as SEHNR and CDR2 as FQNEAQ (reference sequence). V shed 5 bases and J shed 2 bases, with 12 bases lying between them.

This rearrangement joins TRBV7-9 to TRBJ2-5, with D perhaps matching TRBD1 or TRBD2 (5 bases each). Sequencing was carried out using blood. The receptor was derived from a man aged 18 to 30 in good health. CDR3 loop: CASSPGATQETQYF. Here the CDR3 DNA reads TGTGCCAGCAGCCCCGGGGCAACGCAAGAGACCCAGTACTTC.